Below are 20 T cell receptor beta chains sequenced from a single sample in a study of response to subunit inactivated influenza vaccine. TCRdb re-called the RT-PCR reads through MiXCR, storing one row per CDR3 protein. The sample lists fewer than 700,000 distinct CDR3 sequences; around 13% were seen once. The source was PBMCs from blood, collected roughly 45 days after vaccination. Receptor source: a man aged 50 to 60 who received an inactivated influenza vaccine.

This clonotype has only a few counts. This chain joins TRBV24-1 and TRBJ2-2; 7 nucleotides agree with TRBD1. CDR3 length: 15 amino acids. CDR1 is KGHDR and CDR2 is SFDVKD in the germline V gene. The V gene end was trimmed by 9 bases and the J gene end by 0 bases; junction bases not matched to a gene: 6. CDR3 sequence reads: CATAGTAANTGELFF. The CDR3 bases are TGTGCCACCGCCGGGACAGCCGCGAACACCGGGGAGCTGTTTTTT.

This clonotype has only a few counts. The rearrangement uses TRBV20-1 and TRBJ2-4, with D maybe TRBD1 (5 bases). Germline V gives CDR1 DFQATT, CDR2 SNEGSKA (reference sequence). The CDR3 is 15 amino acids. Between the trimmed V and J ends, which lost 3 bases and 0 bases, there was a span of 12 bases. The CDR3 DNA sequence: TGCAGTGCTAGTTCGATGGGGCTAGCCAAAAACATTCAGTACTTC. It translates to CSASSMGLAKNIQYF.

This clonotype showed up many times. The chain joins TRBV24-1 to TRBJ2-7; D is perhaps TRBD1 (6 bases). Germline-derived CDR1 and CDR2 are KGHDR and SFDVKD. The CDR3 runs to 17 residues. V lost 1 base, J lost 2 bases, and 17 bases lay in between. CDR3 region: CATSDFGSRDKPYEQYF. The CDR3 DNA follows: TGTGCCACCAGTGATTTTGGGTCCCGGGACAAGCCCTACGAGCAGTACTTC.

CDR3 in amino acids: CASYASGSFNEQFF. CDR3 sequence (DNA): TGTGCCAGCTATGCTAGCGGGAGTTTCAATGAGCAGTTCTTC. The V call is TRBV6-2 or TRBV6-3, the J call TRBJ2-1, with 10 nucleotides matching TRBD2. Germline CDR1 and CDR2: MNHEY and SVGEGT. Trimming took 8 bases from V and 6 from J; bases not matched to a gene: 7. The CDR3 spans 14 residues.

The chain couples TRBV20-1 to TRBJ1-2, with 8 nucleotides matching TRBD1. CDR3 size: 17 residues. Germline assignment: CDR1 DFQATT and CDR2 SNEGSKA (reference sequence). V was clipped by 4 bases and J by 8 bases; unmatched bases: 21. In nucleotides, the CDR3 is TGCAGTGCTATTTTTAGTTTGGCGACCAGGGGGCTCGGGGGCTACACCTTC. Translating gives CSAIFSLATRGLGGYTF.

This clonotype appeared many times. Here the CDR3 reads CSASWEGSNQPQHF. Here the CDR3 DNA reads TGCAGTGCCTCCTGGGAGGGTAGCAATCAGCCCCAGCATTTT. This sequence joins TRBV20-1 and TRBJ1-5; D is unresolved. The germline V and J ends were trimmed by 6 bases and 0 bases, with 12 bases remaining between them. Germline CDR1 is DFQATT and CDR2 is SNEGSKA (reference sequence). The CDR3 spans 14 residues.

In its sample, this clonotype was seen many times. For the CDR3, the DNA is TGTGCCAGCTCACCGACGCTTCAGGGGGAGCAGTTCTTC. Protein product: CASSPTLQGEQFF. The V gene is TRBV18, the J gene TRBJ2-1; D perhaps matches TRBD1 (6 bases). Per the germline V gene, CDR1 is KGHSH and CDR2 is LQKENI. The CDR3 is 13 residues long. The V and J ends lost 3 bases and 10 bases respectively, with 13 bases between them.

This clonotype was counted between two and nine times. V gene TRBV6-1 combines with J gene TRBJ2-2; D is possibly TRBD2 (5 bases). Trimming left V 4 bases short and J 6 bases short, with 18 bases between. This CDR3 region has 16 residues. Per germline, CDR1 MNHNS and CDR2 SASEGT. The CDR3 is CASSAPPEGRAGELFF. In nucleotides, the CDR3 is TGTGCCAGCAGTGCGCCTCCCGAGGGTCGCGCCGGGGAGCTGTTTTTT.

V is TRBV10-3 and J is TRBJ2-7; 10 nucleotides align to TRBD1. CDR3 length: 17 amino acids. V shed 10 bases, J shed 4 bases, and the junction held 19 bases outside the gene matches. Germline V gene lookup returns CDR1 ENHRY and CDR2 SYGVKD. The DNA for the CDR3 is TGTGCCACCTCCTACAGAGCCCCGGGACAGGGGAGTTACGAGCAGTACTTC. Encoded protein: CATSYRAPGQGSYEQYF.

This clonotype appeared many times. The rearrangement joins TRBV12-3 or TRBV12-4 to TRBJ1-1; no clear D gene. This CDR3 region has 12 residues. With 7 bases removed from V and 6 bases from J, the gap between germline ends came to 12 bases. The CDR3 spells CASTHGNAEAFF. The CDR3 DNA is TGTGCCAGCACCCATGGTAATGCTGAAGCTTTCTTT.

The chain links TRBV12-3 or TRBV12-4 to TRBJ2-5, with TRBD2 as a possible D gene (6 bases). The V gene lost 8 bases and the J gene lost 4 bases, with 17 bases spanning the gap. This CDR3 spans 14 amino acids. The CDR3 loop reads CASAVGLGGETQYF. DNA of the CDR3: TGTGCCAGCGCGGTAGGCTTGGGGGGAGAGACCCAGTACTTC.

This clonotype was counted many times. Its ends do not fully match the called genes, so a read error is possible. The rearrangement joins TRBV7-7 to TRBJ2-5, with 7 bases lining up with TRBD1. The CDR3 has 15 amino acids. Germline values: CDR1 SSHAT, CDR2 FNYEAQ (reference sequence). This chain's CDR3 is CASSSRTGRQETQYF. CDR3 nucleotides: TGTGCTAGCAGCTCACGGACAGGAAGACAAGAGACCCAGTACTTC. The complete variable domain, with remaining parts taken from reference TRBV7-7 and TRBJ2-5, reads GAGVSQSPRYKVTKRGQDVTLRCDPISSHATLYWYQQALGQGPEFLTYFNYEAQPDKSGLPSDRFSAERPEGSISTLTIQRTEQRDSAMYRCASSSRTGRQETQYFGPGTRLLVL.

This clonotype occurred many times. The chain uses TRBV20-1 and TRBJ1-1, with unresolved D. V lost 0 bases to trimming and J lost 7 bases, with 6 bases between them. The CDR3 has 11 amino acids. The germline CDR1 and CDR2 sequences are DFQATT and SNEGSKA (reference sequence). The CDR3 DNA reads TGCAGTGCTAGAGATCCCAGTGAAGCTTTCTTT. Translated, it gives CSARDPSEAFF.

The chain has TRBV3-1 and TRBJ2-6; D may be TRBD1 or TRBD2 (5 bases each). Germline V gives CDR1 LGHDT, CDR2 YNNKEL (reference sequence). The V end was cut by 4 bases, the J end by 4 bases, with 14 bases between. The CDR3 length is 16 residues. The CDR3 coding sequence is TGTGCCAGCAGCCTTCCCGGGGCGCAGGGGGCCAACGTCCTGACTTTC. Its protein is CASSLPGAQGANVLTF.

The chain couples TRBV12-3 or TRBV12-4 to TRBJ1-2; D may be TRBD1 (5 bases). Trimming pared 1 base from V and 4 bases from J, leaving 13 bases between. This CDR3 is built from 15 residues. The CDR3 protein is CASSLVGDRSYGYTF. The CDR3 DNA reads TGTGCCAGCAGTTTAGTGGGGGACCGCTCCTATGGCTACACCTTC.

This clonotype was counted between two and nine times. The chain uses TRBV7-2 and TRBJ2-1; TRBD2 is a possible D gene (6 bases). Germline CDR1 and CDR2: SGHTA and FQGNSA. The CDR3 covers 15 residues. The V end was cut by 7 bases, the J end by 6 bases, with 19 bases between. CDR3 in DNA: TGTGCCAGCACCCCCCGGGCGGGGAGGACCAATGAGCAGTTCTTC. As protein: CASTPRAGRTNEQFF.

This clonotype has a handful of counts. The chain links TRBV10-3 to TRBJ2-3; 9 bases line up with TRBD2. Per the germline V gene, CDR1 is ENHRY and CDR2 is SYGVKD. The CDR3 is made up of 17 amino acids. V dropped 7 bases and J dropped 3; count of bases not matched to a gene: 14. For the CDR3, the DNA is TGTGCCATCACCGACCGGGTAGCGGGAGAGTTGACAGATACGCAGTATTTT. Protein: CAITDRVAGELTDTQYF.

The chain joins TRBV5-1 to TRBJ2-3; 7 positions match TRBD2. V dropped 4 bases and J dropped 4; count of bases not matched to a gene: 6. Per germline, CDR1 SGHRS and CDR2 YFSETQ. The CDR3 consists of 14 residues. DNA for the CDR3: TGCGCCAGCAGCGCTAGCGGATTCCCAGATACGCAGTATTTT. This codes for CASSASGFPDTQYF.

The genes are TRBV7-6 and TRBJ2-2; 7 bases map to TRBD1. The CDR3 is 16 residues long. J lost 4 bases, V lost 0 bases, and 5 bases had no gene match. The germline gives CDR1 SGHVS, CDR2 FNYEAQ. The DNA of the CDR3 is TGTGCCAGCAGCTTAGCGGCCAGGGGGACCACCGGGGAGCTGTTTTTT. Its protein is CASSLAARGTTGELFF.

This clonotype was counted a few times. The V and J genes are TRBV14 and TRBJ2-2; the D is unclear. Germline CDR1 and CDR2: SGHDN and FVKESK. The CDR3 is 19 residues long. V shed 5 bases and J shed 2 bases, with 24 bases lying between them. The CDR3: CASSKTANAIRLNTGELFF. The CDR3 DNA follows: TGTGCCAGCAGCAAGACTGCAAATGCCATTCGACTTAACACCGGGGAGCTGTTTTTT.